The present T cell receptor beta chain was sequenced within a study of CD8 T cells in Susac syndrome (dated by TCRdb to about 2019). At the level of the whole study: Repertoire sequencing was used to test whether CD8+ T cell activation and differentiation in Susac syndrome was antigen driven.

RNA was extracted using the RNeasy kit, and about 0.45 to 1 microgram was reverse transcribed with random hexamers. The immunoSEQ multiplex PCR assay, covering 54 Vbeta and 13 Jbeta segments, was used to amplify TCR beta CDR3 regions. PCR amplification bias was corrected using a synthetic template baseline for primer optimization and computational correction. The original methods were these. Reads were annotated to V, D and J genes according to IMGT and were analyzed with immunoSEQ Analyzer, with only productive sequences retained. Clonality was calculated as one minus the Shannon entropy normalized by log2 of the number of productive unique sequences. For each patient and control, public and private clones were evaluated within the 100 most prevalent clones. Clones were defined as Susac-specific if absent from the healthy and MS cohorts, from 900 to 1,300 published viral clones and from other ImmuneACCESS disease sequences. TCRdb reprocessed the public reads (quality trimming at Q25 with fastp, clone calling with MiXCR) and kept in-frame beta chains. Entries that share a CDR3 protein sequence are merged under the most common genes and DNA. In this record, the V and J calls reflect TCRdb's handling and not the investigators' own analysis. This sample is represented by roughly 120,000 distinct CDR3 sequences; around 94% of them were singletons. The top ten clones comprise just under 0.095% of the sample.

About this clonotype: Which antigen it targets is not known. No per-base quality is available; no much larger clone lies one base away.

The study at large found these results: The TCR sequencing and HLA analysis was acknowledged to have included a relatively small number of individuals.

High-throughput TCR beta sequencing profiled peripheral blood CD8+ and CD4+ T cells from healthy donors, Susac syndrome patients and multiple sclerosis patients. Treatment-naive patients with stable or active relapsing-remitting disease fulfilling revised McDonald criteria were used as multiple sclerosis controls. Bulk CD8+ and CD4+ T cells were purified magnetically by negative isolation, whereas CD8+ TEMRA cells were enriched by FACS. Blood was collected in EDTA tubes and processed within 24 hours, with PBMCs isolated through density gradient centrifugation. PBMCs intended for TCR sequencing were cryopreserved in liquid nitrogen and were subsequently thawed in a 37 degrees C water bath. Purity of sorted or isolated CD4+, CD8+ and CD8+ TEMRA cells was at least 90%. Material: CD4+ T cells from PBMCs. The source is a human donor with multiple sclerosis.

The CDR3 region reads CSVVPDRGLSGANVLTF. The nucleotides are TGCAGCGTTGTGCCTGACAGGGGGCTATCTGGGGCCAACGTCCTGACTTTC. The rearrangement combines TRBV29-1 with TRBJ2-6, and TRBD1 aligns with 10 junction nucleotides. There are 17 amino acids in the CDR3, from cysteine to phenylalanine inclusive. Only the CDR3 region is kept as DNA, spanning 51 bases read in frame from base 1. V and J are trimmed by 4 bases and 1 base, and the gene matches miss 7 bases of the junction. From a lookup of the germline V gene, CDR1 and CDR2 are SQVTM and ANQGSEA.